A single sample gave rise to the 14 T cell receptor beta chains below, sequenced in a study of T cell responses to AZD1222 COVID-19 vaccine. TCRdb's table, derived via immunoSEQ multiplex PCR, lists solely in-frame clones and lacks some. The sample lists roughly 140,000 clones; about 90% were seen once. The sample here was peripheral blood, taken on day 0 of AZD1222 vaccination. The origin of the receptors is an adult in good health.

The rearrangement links TRBV6-2 or TRBV6-3 to TRBJ2-3; no clear D gene. The CDR3 loop spans 14 amino acids. Germline V CDR1 and CDR2: MNHEY, SVGEGT. V shed 3 bases and J shed 6 bases, with 13 bases lying between them. The CDR3 coding sequence is TGTGCCAGCAGTTATCCCGACGCCACGGATACGCAGTATTTT. It yields the protein CASSYPDATDTQYF.

This clone was detected once. This rearrangement joins TRBV6-5 to TRBJ1-2; the D gene is possibly TRBD1 (5 bases). Trimming left V 3 bases short and J 3 bases short, with 11 bases between. Germline loops: CDR1 MNHEY, CDR2 SVGAGI. The CDR3 spans 14 residues. CDR3 nucleotides: TGTGCCAGCAGTTATCGACAGCACGACTATGGCTACACCTTC. Amino acid sequence: CASSYRQHDYGYTF.

The chain joins TRBV13 to TRBJ1-1, with a tentative D call TRBD1 (5 bases). Germline V gene data show CDR1 as PRHDT and CDR2 as FYEKMQ (reference sequence). V lost 6 bases to trimming and J lost 5 bases, with 13 bases between them. This CDR3 region has 13 residues. CDR3 nucleotides: TGTGCCAGCAGTCACGGGGGAGGGACTGAAGCTTTCTTT. It specifies CASSHGGGTEAFF.

The chain uses TRBV6-2 or TRBV6-3 and TRBJ2-7; unclear D gene. Germline CDR1 reads MNHEY; CDR2 reads SVGEGT. The CDR3 extends over 16 amino acids. The V gene lost 2 bases and the J gene lost 6 bases, with 20 bases spanning the gap. This chain's CDR3 is CASSYPIGSPPREQYF. For the CDR3, the DNA is TGTGCCAGCAGTTACCCTATCGGGTCTCCTCCTCGCGAGCAGTACTTC.

The rearrangement links TRBV4-2 to TRBJ1-1; D remains unclear. This CDR3 comprises 13 residues. Germline V CDR1 and CDR2: LGHNA, YNFKEQ. Deletions cut 6 bases from V and 0 bases from J, with 8 bases between. The CDR3 sequence: CASRSQLNTEAFF. CDR3 sequence (DNA): TGTGCCAGCAGATCACAGTTGAACACTGAAGCTTTCTTT.

The chain recombines TRBV19 with TRBJ2-1, with 8 bases matching TRBD2. CDR3 length equals 15 residues. Trimming removed 2 bases from V and 7 bases from J; junction bases left unmatched: 7. The V gene's germline CDR1 is LNHDA and CDR2 SQIVND (reference sequence). Here the CDR3 DNA reads TGTGCCAGTAGTATAATCAGCGGGGGCTGGAATGAGCAGTTCTTC. This encodes CASSIISGGWNEQFF.

The rearrangement joins TRBV12-3 or TRBV12-4 to TRBJ2-5, with D perhaps given as TRBD1 or TRBD2 (6 bases each). The V and J ends lost 8 bases and 4 bases respectively, with 14 bases between them. The CDR3 runs to 13 residues. CDR3 region: CASGGQVGETQYF. The CDR3, as DNA: TGTGCCAGCGGGGGGCAGGTCGGAGAGACCCAGTACTTC.

In this sample, this clone turned up once. The rearrangement links TRBV11-2 to TRBJ2-3; D is unresolved. Germline lookup yields CDR1 SGHAT and CDR2 FQNNGV. The length of the CDR3 is 12 residues. V was clipped by 5 bases and J by 2 bases, with 5 bases between them. The CDR3 sequence: CASSPHTDTQYF. DNA of the CDR3: TGTGCCAGCAGCCCGCACACAGATACGCAGTATTTT.

The chain employs TRBV18 and TRBJ1-1; D is perhaps TRBD1 (6 bases). The CDR3 totals 15 residues. The V gene lost 6 bases and the J gene lost 8 bases, with 22 bases spanning the gap. Per germline, CDR1 KGHSH and CDR2 LQKENI. CDR3 protein: CASSHGQGQPPEAFF. CDR3 DNA sequence: TGTGCCAGCTCTCACGGTCAGGGACAACCGCCCGAAGCTTTCTTT.

V is TRBV4-3 and J is TRBJ1-5, with D perhaps matching TRBD1 (6 bases). The V end was cut by 0 bases, the J end by 1 base, with 13 bases between. Germline V gives CDR1 LGHNA, CDR2 YSLEER. The CDR3 extends over 17 amino acids. The CDR3 DNA reads TGCGCCAGCAGCCAAGACCTCGGGACAATCAGCAATCAGCCCCAGCATTTT. Protein product: CASSQDLGTISNQPQHF.

The rearrangement uses TRBV4-2 and TRBJ1-5; tentatively, D is TRBD1 (5 bases). There are 16 residues in the CDR3. The V end was cut by 4 bases, the J end by 7 bases, with 20 bases between. Germline V gene lookup returns CDR1 LGHNA and CDR2 YNFKEQ. Written as DNA, the CDR3 is TGTGCCAGCAGCCCGCAAGGGGAGGCGAACGGGCAGCCCCAGCATTTT. Amino acids: CASSPQGEANGQPQHF.

The chain has TRBV6-6 and TRBJ1-6, with D unclear. Germline CDR1 is MNHNY and CDR2 is SVGAGI (reference sequence). The length of the CDR3 is 13 residues. V was shortened by 7 bases and J by 7 bases, with 11 bases between the two germline ends. For the CDR3, the DNA is TGTGCCAGCAATGGGCAGCCAAATTCACCCCTCCACTTT. Its translation is CASNGQPNSPLHF.

This clone was picked up one time. The chain's CDR3 is CASTPDRQVYEQYF. The CDR3 bases are TGTGCCAGCACCCCGGACCGACAGGTCTACGAGCAGTACTTC. The chain has TRBV4-2 and TRBJ2-7; D may be TRBD1 (6 bases). There are 14 residues in the CDR3. Germline V lookup: CDR1 LGHNA, CDR2 YNFKEQ. Between the trimmed V and J ends, which lost 7 bases and 3 bases, there was a span of 16 bases.

The chain is built from TRBV12-5 and TRBJ1-1, with D possibly being TRBD1 (5 bases). Germline V gene lookup returns CDR1 LGHNT and CDR2 FRNRAP. With 1 base removed from V and 0 bases from J, the gap between germline ends came to 15 bases. The CDR3 has 17 residues. CDR3 region: CASGLAIVGRVNTEAFF. CDR3 bases: TGTGCTAGTGGTTTGGCCATTGTGGGCAGGGTGAACACTGAAGCTTTCTTT.